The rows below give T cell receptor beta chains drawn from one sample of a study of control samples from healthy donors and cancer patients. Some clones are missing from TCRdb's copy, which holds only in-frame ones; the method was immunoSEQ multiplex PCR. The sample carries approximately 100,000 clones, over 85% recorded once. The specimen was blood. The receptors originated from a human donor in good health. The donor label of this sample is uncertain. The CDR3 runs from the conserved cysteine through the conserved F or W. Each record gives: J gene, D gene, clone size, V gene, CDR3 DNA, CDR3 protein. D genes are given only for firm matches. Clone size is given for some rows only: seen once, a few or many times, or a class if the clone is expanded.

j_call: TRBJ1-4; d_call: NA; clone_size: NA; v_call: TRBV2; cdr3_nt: TGTGCCAGTAAGGGGATCACTAATGAAAAACTGTTTTTT; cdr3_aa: CASKGITNEKLFF
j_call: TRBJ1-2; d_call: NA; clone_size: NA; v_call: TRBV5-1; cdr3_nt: TGCGCCAGTAGCTTGGATCCGGGCAGGGAGCACCGTGGCTACACCTTC; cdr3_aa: CASSLDPGREHRGYTF
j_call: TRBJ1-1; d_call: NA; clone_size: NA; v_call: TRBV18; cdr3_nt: TGTGCCAGCTCACCAAGTGATACAGGTAGAGGAGCTTTCTTT; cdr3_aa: CASSPSDTGRGAFF
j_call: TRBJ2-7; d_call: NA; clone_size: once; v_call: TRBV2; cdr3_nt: TGTGCCAGCAGTGACCCTTTTAGGGAGCAGTACTTC; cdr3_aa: CASSDPFREQYF
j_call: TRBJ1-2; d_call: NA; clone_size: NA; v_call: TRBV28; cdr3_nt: TGTGCCAGCAGAAAAGAGACGGCGACCTATGGCTACACCTTC; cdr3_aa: CASRKETATYGYTF
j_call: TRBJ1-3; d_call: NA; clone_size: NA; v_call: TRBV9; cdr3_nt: TGTGCCAGCAGTGGGACAACCAGCAGAGGAAACACCATATATTTT; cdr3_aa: CASSGTTSRGNTIYF
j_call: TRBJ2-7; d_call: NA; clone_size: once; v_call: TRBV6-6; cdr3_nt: TGTGCCAGCAGTTACTCCCCTTACAGCTACGAGCAGTACTTC; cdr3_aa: CASSYSPYSYEQYF
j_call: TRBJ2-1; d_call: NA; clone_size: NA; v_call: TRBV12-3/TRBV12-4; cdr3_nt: TGTGCCAGCAGTTTGGGTGGTAATGAGCAGTTCTTC; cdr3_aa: CASSLGGNEQFF
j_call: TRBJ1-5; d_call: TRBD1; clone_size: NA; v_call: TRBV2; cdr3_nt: TGTGCCAGCAGTTACGAGGGACAGGGCAATAGCAATCAGCCCCAGCATTTT; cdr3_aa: CASSYEGQGNSNQPQHF
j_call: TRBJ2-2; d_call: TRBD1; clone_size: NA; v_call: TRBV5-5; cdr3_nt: TGTGCCAGCAGCTACAGGACAGGGGTTGCCGGGGAGCTGTTTTTT; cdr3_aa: CASSYRTGVAGELFF
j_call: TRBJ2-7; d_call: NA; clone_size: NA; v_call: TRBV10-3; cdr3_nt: TGTGCCATCAGTGAACAGTCCTACGAGCAGTACTTC; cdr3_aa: CAISEQSYEQYF
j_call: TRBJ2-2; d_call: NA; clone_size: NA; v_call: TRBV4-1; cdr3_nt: TGCGCCAGCAGCCAAGCAAGCTTCATAAACGGAGACACCGGGGAGCTGTTTTTT; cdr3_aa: CASSQASFINGDTGELFF
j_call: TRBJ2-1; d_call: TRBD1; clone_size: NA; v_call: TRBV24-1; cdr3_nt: TGTGCCACCAGTGAACCGGGGACAGGGGGTAGGAATGAGCAGTTCTTC; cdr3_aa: CATSEPGTGGRNEQFF
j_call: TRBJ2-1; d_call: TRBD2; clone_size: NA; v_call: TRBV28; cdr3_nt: TGTGCCAGCACTCCAGGGGGGCTAGCGGGGGACAATGAGCAGTTCTTC; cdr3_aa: CASTPGGLAGDNEQFF
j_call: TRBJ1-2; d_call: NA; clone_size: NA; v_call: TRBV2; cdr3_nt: TGTGCCAGCAGCCCAGAAACCCCAGACCAATATGGCTACACCTTC; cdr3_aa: CASSPETPDQYGYTF
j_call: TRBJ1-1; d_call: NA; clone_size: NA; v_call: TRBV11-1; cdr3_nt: TGTGCCAGCAGCGAACGGACAGCTGGAACTGAAGCTTTCTTT; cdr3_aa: CASSERTAGTEAFF
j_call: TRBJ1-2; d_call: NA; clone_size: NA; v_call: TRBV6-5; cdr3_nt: TGTGCCAGCACCCCGGACATGGCCGGCTATGGCTACACCTTC; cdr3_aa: CASTPDMAGYGYTF
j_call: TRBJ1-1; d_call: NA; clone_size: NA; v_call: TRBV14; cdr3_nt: TGTGCCAGCAGCCAAGATGGGTTAGGAAAGAACACTGAAGCTTTCTTT; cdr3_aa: CASSQDGLGKNTEAFF
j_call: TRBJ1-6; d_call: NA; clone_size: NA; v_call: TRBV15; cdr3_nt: TGTGCCACCAGCAGAGAGACGGTCCCTGTTTCACCCCTCCACTTT; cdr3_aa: CATSRETVPVSPLHF
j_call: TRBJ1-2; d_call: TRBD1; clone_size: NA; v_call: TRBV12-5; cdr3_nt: TGTGCTAGTGGTTTGGGCCTCGGGACAGGGCACTATGGCTACACCTTC; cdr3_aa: CASGLGLGTGHYGYTF
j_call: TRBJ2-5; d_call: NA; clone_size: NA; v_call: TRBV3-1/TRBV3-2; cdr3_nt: TGTGCCAGCAGCCAAGAGATAGAGACCCAGTACTTC; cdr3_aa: CASSQEIETQYF
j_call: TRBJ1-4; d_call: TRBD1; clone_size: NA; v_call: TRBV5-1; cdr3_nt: TGCGCCAGCAGCTTGTTACGGGACAGATACAAAAAGGCAACTAATGAAAAACTGTTTTTT; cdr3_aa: CASSLLRDRYKKATNEKLFF
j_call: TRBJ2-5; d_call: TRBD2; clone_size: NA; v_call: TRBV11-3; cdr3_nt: TGTGCCAGCAGCCCCGGAGCGGGGGTGCAAGAGACCCAGTACTTC; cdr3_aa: CASSPGAGVQETQYF
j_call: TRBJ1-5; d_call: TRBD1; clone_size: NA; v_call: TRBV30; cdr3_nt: TGTGCCTGGAGTGTACAACAGGGGAGCAATCAGCCCCAGCATTTT; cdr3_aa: CAWSVQQGSNQPQHF
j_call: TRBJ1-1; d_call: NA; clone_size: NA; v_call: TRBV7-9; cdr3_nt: TGTGCCAGCAGCTTGGGGGGAGGCACTGAAGCTTTCTTT; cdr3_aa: CASSLGGGTEAFF
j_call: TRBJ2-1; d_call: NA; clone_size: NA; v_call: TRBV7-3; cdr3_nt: TGTGCCAGCAGCTTATTTCCCGACAATGAGCAGTTCTTC; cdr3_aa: CASSLFPDNEQFF
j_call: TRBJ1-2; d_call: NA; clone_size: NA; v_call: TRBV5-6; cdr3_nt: NA; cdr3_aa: CASSFGMGATF
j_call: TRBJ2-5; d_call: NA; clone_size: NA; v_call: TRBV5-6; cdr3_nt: TGTGCCAGCAGCTTGCTTTCAGGGGAAGAGACCCAGTACTTC; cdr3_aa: CASSLLSGEETQYF
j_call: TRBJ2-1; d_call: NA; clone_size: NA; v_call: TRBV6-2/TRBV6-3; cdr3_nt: TGTGCCAGCAGTTCCGAATCAGGGGATGAGCAGTTCTTC; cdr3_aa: CASSSESGDEQFF
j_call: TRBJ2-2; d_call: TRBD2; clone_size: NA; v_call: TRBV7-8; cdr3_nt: TGTGCCAGCAGCTTAGGACTAGCGGGGAACACCGGGGAGCTGTTTTTT; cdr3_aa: CASSLGLAGNTGELFF
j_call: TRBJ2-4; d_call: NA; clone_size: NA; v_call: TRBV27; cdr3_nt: TGTGCCAGCAGCGTTTCTAGGAGGCGGAAAAACATTCAGTACTTC; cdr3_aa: CASSVSRRRKNIQYF
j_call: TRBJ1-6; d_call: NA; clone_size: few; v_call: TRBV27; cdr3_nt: TGTGCCAGTACGACGGGAGGAACCTATAATTCACCCCTCCACTTT; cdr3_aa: CASTTGGTYNSPLHF
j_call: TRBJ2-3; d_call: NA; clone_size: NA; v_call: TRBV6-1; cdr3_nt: TGTGCCAGCAGTGAAGGGACCAACGCGGCGCAGTATTTT; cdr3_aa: CASSEGTNAAQYF
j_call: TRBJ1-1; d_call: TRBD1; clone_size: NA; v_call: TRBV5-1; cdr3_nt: TGCGCCAGCAGCTTCGCCACAGGGGGCACTGAAGCTTTCTTT; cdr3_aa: CASSFATGGTEAFF
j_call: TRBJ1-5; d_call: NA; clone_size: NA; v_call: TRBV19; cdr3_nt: TGTGCCAGTGGACCTAGTAGCAATCAGCCCCAGCATTTT; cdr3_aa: CASGPSSNQPQHF
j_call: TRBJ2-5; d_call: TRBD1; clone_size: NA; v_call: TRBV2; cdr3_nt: TGTGCCAGCAGCGGGACAGACCGAAGGGAGACCCAGTACTTC; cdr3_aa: CASSGTDRRETQYF
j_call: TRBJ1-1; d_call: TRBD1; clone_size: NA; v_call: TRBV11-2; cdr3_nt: TGTGCCAGCAGCTTAACACAGGGGGGGACTGAAGCTTTCTTT; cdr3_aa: CASSLTQGGTEAFF
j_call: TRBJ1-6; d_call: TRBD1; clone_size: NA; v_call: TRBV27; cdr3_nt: TGTGCCAGCAGTAACCCTCTGACAGGGTTTTTTTCACCCCTCCACTTT; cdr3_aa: CASSNPLTGFFSPLHF
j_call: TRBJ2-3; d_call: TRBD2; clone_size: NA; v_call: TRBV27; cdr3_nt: TGTGCCAGCAGTTTACGGGGGGGAGATACGCAGTATTTT; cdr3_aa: CASSLRGGDTQYF
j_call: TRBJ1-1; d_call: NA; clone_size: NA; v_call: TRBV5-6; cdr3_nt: TGTGCCAGCAGCCTCCGCAGACAGGTCTTGAACACTGAAGCTTTCTTT; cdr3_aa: CASSLRRQVLNTEAFF
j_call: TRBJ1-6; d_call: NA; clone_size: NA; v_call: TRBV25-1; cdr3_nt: TGTGCCAGCGGCAGGAGCTCCTATAATTCACCCCTCCACTTT; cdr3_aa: CASGRSSYNSPLHF
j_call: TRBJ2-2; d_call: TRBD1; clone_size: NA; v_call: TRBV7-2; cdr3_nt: TGTGCCAGCAGCTTAGAGGGGGCGTCTGGGGAGCTGTTTTTT; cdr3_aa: CASSLEGASGELFF